These 26 T cell receptor beta chains originate from one sample sequenced in a study of metastatic and nonmetastatic thyroid tumors. Using MiXCR, TCRdb re-called clones from the PCR reads. Of roughly 18,000 clones detected, roughly 26% appear once; the ten largest clones hold over 9.5%. Every patient underwent thyroid surgery untreated. Input material: tumor tissue. Every receptor here comes from a female donor with papillary thyroid cancer or a benign thyroid nodule (not recorded which). Some clones in this sample may be carry-over from other donors' samples.

The genes are TRBV14 and TRBJ1-6; 7 bases are shared with TRBD1. V lost 3 bases to trimming and J lost 7 bases; unmatched junction nucleotides: 3. The CDR3 consists of 14 residues. Germline V gene data show CDR1 as SGHDN and CDR2 as FVKESK. CDR3 sequence reads: CASSQWDSNSPLHF. The CDR3 DNA reads TGTGCCAGCAGCCAGTGGGACAGCAATTCACCCCTCCACTTT.

This sequence joins TRBV2 and TRBJ2-2; possibly TRBD1 for D (7 bases). Between the trimmed V and J ends, which lost 8 bases and 3 bases, there was a span of 13 bases. CDR3 size: 14 residues. The germline V gene has CDR1 SNHLY and CDR2 FYNNEI. The CDR3 reads CASGGQGDTGELFF. The CDR3, as DNA: TGTGCCAGCGGAGGGCAGGGGGACACCGGGGAGCTGTTTTTT.

This clone is classed as medium-sized. The chain couples TRBV2 to TRBJ1-1, with a weak D call TRBD1 (5 bases). The germline CDR1 and CDR2 sequences are SNHLY and FYNNEI. CDR3 length: 8 residues. V was shortened by 9 bases and J by 10 bases, with 6 bases between the two germline ends. The CDR3 nucleotides read TGTGCCAGGGGGACAGCTTTCTTT. As protein: CARGTAFF.

The chain couples TRBV5-1 to TRBJ2-1; 9 nucleotides agree with TRBD1. The V and J ends lost 4 bases and 4 bases, in that order; junction bases with no gene match: 9. Germline CDR1 SGHRS, CDR2 YFSETQ. This CDR3 has 16 amino acids. CDR3 region: CASSPGPGQGYNEQFF. The CDR3 nucleotides read TGCGCCAGCAGCCCCGGGCCGGGACAGGGATACAATGAGCAGTTCTTC.

This chain joins TRBV6-1 and TRBJ2-7, with 7 bases matching TRBD2. The V gene's germline CDR1 is MNHNS and CDR2 SASEGT. V shed 6 bases and J 0 bases; nucleotides not matched to a gene: 8. The CDR3 is 15 amino acids. The CDR3 loop is CASRAGGGSSYEQYF. CDR3 nucleotides: TGTGCCAGCAGGGCCGGCGGCGGGAGCTCCTACGAGCAGTACTTC.

The CDR3 spells CSATSGSGGETQYF. CDR3 DNA: TGCAGTGCTACTAGCGGGAGTGGGGGGGAGACCCAGTACTTC. The chain has TRBV20-1 and TRBJ2-5; 10 bases are a match to TRBD2. The CDR3 loop spans 14 amino acids. The V segment lost 4 bases and the J segment 5 bases; nucleotides outside the gene matches: 7. Germline-derived CDR1 and CDR2 are DFQATT and SNEGSKA (reference sequence).

By share of the sample, this clone is medium-sized. The chain recombines TRBV24-1 with TRBJ1-2, with D uncertain. The CDR3 is 13 amino acids. Germline-derived CDR1 and CDR2 are KGHDR and SFDVKD. V was shortened by 5 bases and J by 2 bases, with 8 bases between the two germline ends. In nucleotides, the CDR3 is TGTGCCACCAGTGGCGCCAACAACTATGGCTACACCTTC. Encoded protein: CATSGANNYGYTF.

This clone was recorded at least ten times. This chain connects TRBV5-1 to TRBJ1-1; D unclear. Deletions cut 0 bases from V and 3 bases from J, with 12 bases between. This CDR3 has 15 amino acids. Per germline, CDR1 SGHRS and CDR2 YFSETQ. DNA of the CDR3: TGCGCCAGCAGCTTGGCCGGGCAGAGCGACACTGAAGCTTTCTTT. This codes for CASSLAGQSDTEAFF.

This sequence joins TRBV9 and TRBJ1-1; 7 nucleotides agree with TRBD1. Trimming cost V 3 bases and J 1 base; bases outside gene matches: 12. Germline assignment: CDR1 SGDLS and CDR2 YYNGEE. This CDR3 comprises 17 residues. The chain's CDR3 is CASSGGGDRPGNTEAFF. For the CDR3, the DNA is TGTGCCAGCAGCGGAGGGGGCGACCGCCCGGGGAACACTGAAGCTTTCTTT.

This clone appeared many times. V and J are TRBV7-8 and TRBJ2-2; 8 bases map to TRBD1. CDR3 length equals 15 residues. J was trimmed by 4 bases and V by 4 bases; bases with no gene match: 5. The V gene's germline CDR1 is SGHVS and CDR2 FQNEAQ. The CDR3 DNA reads TGTGCCAGCAGCTCCCAGGGGGCGGTCACCGGGGAGCTGTTTTTT. Protein sequence: CASSSQGAVTGELFF.

In its sample, this clone is medium-sized (0.01 to 0.1%). The chain couples TRBV6-1 to TRBJ2-7; 10 bases are a match to TRBD1. Trimming removed 10 bases from V and 5 bases from J; junction bases left unmatched: 8. The CDR3 length is 13 residues. Per germline, CDR1 MNHNS and CDR2 SASEGT. The DNA of the CDR3 is TGTGCCATCGACCGGGACAGGGGCCACGAGCAGTACTTC. This encodes CAIDRDRGHEQYF.

This chain connects TRBV7-9 to TRBJ1-1, with TRBD1 as a possible D gene (6 bases). This CDR3 region has 14 residues. Trimming took 3 bases from V and 3 from J, leaving 11 bases between them. Looked up from germline, CDR1 is SEHNR and CDR2 is FQNEAQ (reference sequence). CDR3 in amino acids: CASSLVSGDTEAFF. The CDR3 nucleotides read TGTGCCAGCAGCTTGGTTTCAGGGGACACTGAAGCTTTCTTT.

The table lists this clone with a few counts. This chain joins TRBV12-3 or TRBV12-4 and TRBJ1-1; 9 bases match TRBD1. This CDR3 comprises 14 residues. The V gene end was trimmed by 4 bases and the J gene end by 5 bases; junction bases not matched to a gene: 5. CDR3 loop: CASSSRTGVTEAFF. The CDR3 DNA reads TGTGCCAGCAGTTCCCGGACAGGGGTTACTGAAGCTTTCTTT.

The rearrangement links TRBV24-1 to TRBJ2-6; D call uncertain. Between the trimmed V and J ends, which lost 6 bases and 2 bases, there was a span of 4 bases. This CDR3 is built from 13 residues. CDR1 and CDR2 from the germline V gene are KGHDR and SFDVKD. CDR3 sequence (DNA): TGTGCCACCAGTCTAACTGGGGCCAACGTCCTGACTTTC. Residues: CATSLTGANVLTF.

For the CDR3, the DNA is TGTGCCAGCAGTCTCCCAGGACAGCCAACCGGGGAGCTGTTTTTT. Encoded protein: CASSLPGQPTGELFF. This chain connects TRBV28 to TRBJ2-2, with a possible D match to TRBD1 (6 bases). The germline V and J ends were trimmed by 5 bases and 5 bases, with 15 bases remaining between them. The CDR3 has 15 amino acids. From germline, CDR1 is MDHEN and CDR2 SYDVKM.

This clone counts as medium-sized. The chain links TRBV15 to TRBJ1-1; 10 positions agree with TRBD1. The CDR3 consists of 16 residues. The V gene end was trimmed by 1 base and the J gene end by 7 bases; junction bases not matched to a gene: 9. Germline lookup yields CDR1 LNHNV and CDR2 YYDKDF (reference sequence). The CDR3 DNA reads TGTGCCACCAGCAGAGGGGGGGACAGGGGCCACTTTGAAGCTTTCTTT. Translating it yields CATSRGGDRGHFEAFF.

Sample share makes this clone medium-sized. The chain links TRBV6-1 to TRBJ2-2; D is ambiguous. Germline V gene data show CDR1 as MNHNS and CDR2 as SASEGT. The V end was cut by 5 bases, the J end by 8 bases, with 15 bases between. This CDR3 has 14 amino acids. CDR3 DNA sequence: TGTGCCAGCAGTCTTAGAGCCATCGGTGGGGAGCTGTTTTTT. Protein sequence: CASSLRAIGGELFF.

This clone was counted ten times or more. With a much larger clone just one base away, this may be a read error. J is TRBJ2-5 and V is TRBV2, with D tentatively TRBD1 or TRBD2 (6 bases each). CDR3 size: 15 residues. V was clipped by 6 bases and J by 8 bases, with 22 bases between them. The germline CDR1 and CDR2 sequences are SNHLY and FYNNEI. CDR3 protein: CASSQDSPSGGTQYF. DNA of the CDR3: TGTGCCAGCAGCCAGGACAGTCCCTCCGGGGGCACCCAGTACTTC.

The V and J genes are TRBV7-2 and TRBJ2-7, with D unresolved. In germline, CDR1 is SGHTA, CDR2 FQGNSA. This CDR3 has 14 amino acids. V lost 1 base to trimming and J lost 3 bases, with 10 bases between them. This CDR3 is CASSLVCQYYEQYF. In DNA, the CDR3 is TGTGCCAGCAGCTTAGTCTGCCAATACTACGAGCAGTACTTC.

The genes are TRBV28 and TRBJ1-2; TRBD1 is a possible D gene (5 bases). The CDR3 contains 14 residues. From germline, CDR1 is MDHEN and CDR2 SYDVKM. Trimming stripped 1 base from V and 2 bases from J, with 8 bases between. This CDR3 reads CASSLLGPNYGYTF. In nucleotides, the CDR3 is TGTGCCAGCAGTTTATTGGGACCCAACTATGGCTACACCTTC.

The sample holds a few counts of this clone. The genes are TRBV6-1 and TRBJ2-3, with no clear D. The CDR3 contains 16 residues. V dropped 5 bases and J dropped 7 bases, with 22 bases sitting between them. Germline V gene lookup returns CDR1 MNHNS and CDR2 SASEGT. As DNA, the CDR3 is TGTGCCAGCAGTCTTATTAACGGCCCAAGCACGCATACGCAGTATTTT. Protein: CASSLINGPSTHTQYF.

This clone was picked up many times. The chain joins TRBV28 to TRBJ2-1; D remains unclear. Trimming cost V 3 bases and J 6 bases, with 9 bases left between them. CDR1 is MDHEN, CDR2 SYDVKM, per germline. This CDR3 spans 13 amino acids. The CDR3 DNA follows: TGTGCCAGCAGTTTCCCCCCCCCCAATGAGCAGTTCTTC. This sequence encodes CASSFPPPNEQFF.

V usage is TRBV24-1 and J usage is TRBJ2-3; TRBD2 aligns across 10 bases. The CDR3 contains 15 residues. The V gene end was trimmed by 3 bases and the J gene end by 5 bases; junction bases not matched to a gene: 4. Looked up from germline, CDR1 is KGHDR and CDR2 is SFDVKD. The CDR3: CATSDTRTSGDTQYF. DNA for the CDR3: TGTGCCACCAGTGATACAAGGACTAGCGGAGATACGCAGTATTTT.

The chain carries TRBV14 and TRBJ1-4, with 8 bases matching TRBD1. V shed 0 bases and J 8 bases; nucleotides not matched to a gene: 5. CDR1 and CDR2 from the germline V gene are SGHDN and FVKESK. The CDR3 has 15 amino acids. This chain's CDR3 is CASSQDRRGREKLFF. The CDR3 DNA is TGTGCCAGCAGCCAAGATCGCAGGGGGCGGGAAAAACTGTTTTTT.

The chain joins TRBV20-1 to TRBJ2-1; 10 nucleotides agree with TRBD2. After removal of 4 bases from V and 5 bases from J, the junction contained 8 bases not matched to a gene. Germline CDR1 reads DFQATT; CDR2 reads SNEGSKA (reference sequence). The CDR3 covers 15 residues. The CDR3 here is CSAISWTSGNNEQFF. CDR3 nucleotide sequence: TGCAGTGCTATTTCTTGGACTAGCGGTAACAATGAGCAGTTCTTC.

In its sample, this clone was seen many times. V usage is TRBV6-1 and J usage is TRBJ2-1; 9 bases agree with TRBD2. The CDR3 has 16 amino acids. V shed 6 bases, J shed 7 bases, and the junction held 13 bases outside the gene matches. Germline V CDR1 and CDR2: MNHNS, SASEGT. CDR3 in amino acids: CASRKGSSGIWNEQFF. CDR3 nucleotide sequence: TGTGCCAGCAGAAAAGGGTCTAGCGGGATTTGGAATGAGCAGTTCTTC.